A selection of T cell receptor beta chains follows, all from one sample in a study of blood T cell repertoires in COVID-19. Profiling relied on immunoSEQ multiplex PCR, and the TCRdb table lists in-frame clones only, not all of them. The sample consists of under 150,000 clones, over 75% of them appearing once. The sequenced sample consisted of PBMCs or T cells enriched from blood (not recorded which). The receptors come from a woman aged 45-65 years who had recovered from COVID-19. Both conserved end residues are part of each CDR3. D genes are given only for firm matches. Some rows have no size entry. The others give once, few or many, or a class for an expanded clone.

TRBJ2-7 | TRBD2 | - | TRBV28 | TGTGCCCTGGGGGGGATCCACGAGCAGTACTTC | CALGGIHEQYF
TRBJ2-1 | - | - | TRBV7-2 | TGTGCCAGCAGCTTAGTTGGGAGCTCCTACAATGAGCAGTTCTTC | CASSLVGSSYNEQFF
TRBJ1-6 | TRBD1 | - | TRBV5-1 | TGCGCCAGCAGCCGCGGGACAGAGACGTTAAATTCACCCCTCCACTTT | CASSRGTETLNSPLHF
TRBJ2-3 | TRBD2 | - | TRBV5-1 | TGCGCCAGCAGCCGGACTAGCGGGGGTGCTAGCACAGATACGCAGTATTTT | CASSRTSGGASTDTQYF
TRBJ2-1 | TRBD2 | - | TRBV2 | TGTGCCAGCAGTGAAGCGCTTGGACTAGCGGGAGAGCGGGAGCAGTTCTTC | CASSEALGLAGEREQFF
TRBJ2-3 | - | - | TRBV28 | TGTGCCAGCAGCCTAGGGGGCACAGATACGCAGTATTTT | CASSLGGTDTQYF
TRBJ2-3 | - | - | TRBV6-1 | TGTGCCAGCAGTGAATCCAGTGGCACAGATACGCAGTATTTT | CASSESSGTDTQYF
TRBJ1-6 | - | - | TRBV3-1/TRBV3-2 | TGTGCCAGCAGCCAACCGAGGGGGGGCTATAATTCACCCCTCCACTTT | CASSQPRGGYNSPLHF
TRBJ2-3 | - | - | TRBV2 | TGTGCCAGCAGTGGGTCCAGGGTGGCGACAGATACGCAGTATTTT | CASSGSRVATDTQYF
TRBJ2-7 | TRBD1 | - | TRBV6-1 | TGTGCCAGCAGTGAGGGGACAGGGGCCTACGAGCAGTACTTC | CASSEGTGAYEQYF
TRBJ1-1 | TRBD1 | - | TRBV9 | TGTGCCAGCAGTCTCCAGGGGGCTTGGGATACTGAAGCTTTCTTT | CASSLQGAWDTEAFF
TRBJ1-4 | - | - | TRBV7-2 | TGTGCCAGCAGTCAATCCCCAGCAACTAATGAAAAACTGTTTTTT | CASSQSPATNEKLFF
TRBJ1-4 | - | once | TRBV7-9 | TGTGCCAGCAGCTCCAGGGGTAGTAATGAAAAACTGTTTTTT | CASSSRGSNEKLFF
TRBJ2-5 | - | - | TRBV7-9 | TGTGCCAGCAGCCCAATCCAAGAGACCCAGTACTTC | CASSPIQETQYF
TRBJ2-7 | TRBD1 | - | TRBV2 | TGTGCCAGCAGTTCCCGGACAGGGGAAGGCCCCTACGAGCAGTACTTC | CASSSRTGEGPYEQYF
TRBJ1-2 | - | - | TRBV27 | TGTGCCAGCAGTTTCGGGGGATCGGGGGGCTACACCTTC | CASSFGGSGGYTF
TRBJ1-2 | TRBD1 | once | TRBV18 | TGTGCCAGCTCACCAAACCAGGGGGCTACCTATGGCTACACCTTC | CASSPNQGATYGYTF
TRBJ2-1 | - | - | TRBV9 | TGTGCCAGCAGAGACAGTGGCAGCGAGCAGTTCTTC | CASRDSGSEQFF